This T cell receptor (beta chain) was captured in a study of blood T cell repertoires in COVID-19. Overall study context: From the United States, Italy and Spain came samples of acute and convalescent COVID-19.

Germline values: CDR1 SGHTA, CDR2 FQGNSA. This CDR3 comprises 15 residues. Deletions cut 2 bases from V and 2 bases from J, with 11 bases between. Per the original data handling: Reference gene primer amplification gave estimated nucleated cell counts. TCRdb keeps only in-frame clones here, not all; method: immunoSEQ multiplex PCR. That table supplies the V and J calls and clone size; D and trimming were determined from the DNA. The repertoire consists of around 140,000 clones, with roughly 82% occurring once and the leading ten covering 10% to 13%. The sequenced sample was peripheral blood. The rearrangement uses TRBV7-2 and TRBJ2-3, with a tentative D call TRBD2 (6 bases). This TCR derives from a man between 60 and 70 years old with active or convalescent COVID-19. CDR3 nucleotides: TGTGCCAGCAGCTTAACGGTAGCGGACACAGATACGCAGTATTTT. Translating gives CASSLTVADTDTQYF.